This record concerns one TCR beta chain sequence. The antigen remains unidentified. This CDR3 has 15 amino acids. The V and J ends lost 6 bases and 5 bases respectively, with 19 bases between them. Germline V lookup: CDR1 LNHDA, CDR2 SQIVND (reference sequence). This record comes from a study of T cell repertoires in cytomegalovirus infection. Study information: Researchers turned to recently identified HLA-C-restricted CMV epitopes as well as well-studied HLA-B-restricted ones. Public TCR beta signatures marked donors with CMV infection and the matching HLA. Study results and limitations: Across the ex vivo response, the dominant clonotypes were HLA-C-restricted CMV-specific TCR beta clonotypes.

Each CDR3 protein is one row after TCRdb ran MiXCR on the reads. The repertoire holds approximately 730,000 distinct CDR3 sequences, with almost 30% as singletons. This chain joins TRBV19 and TRBJ1-2; no definite D call. The input for sequencing was cultured CD8+ T cells from PBMCs, taken from culture after CMV antigen stimulation. This TCR was recovered from a human donor in good health (CMV status not recorded). Some clones in this sample may be carry-over from other donors' samples. For the CDR3, the DNA is TGTGCCAGTAGCATCGGCGCGGGCCCGGGATATGGCTACACCTTC. Its protein product is CASSIGAGPGYGYTF.